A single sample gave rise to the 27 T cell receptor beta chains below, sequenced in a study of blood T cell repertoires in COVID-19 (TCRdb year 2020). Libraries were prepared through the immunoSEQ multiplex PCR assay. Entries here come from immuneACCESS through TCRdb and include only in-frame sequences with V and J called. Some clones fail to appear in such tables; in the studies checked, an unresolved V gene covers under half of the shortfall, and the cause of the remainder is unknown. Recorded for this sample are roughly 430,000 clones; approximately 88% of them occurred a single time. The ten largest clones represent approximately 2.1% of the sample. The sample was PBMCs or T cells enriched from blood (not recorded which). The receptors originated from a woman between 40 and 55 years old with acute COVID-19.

The CDR3 DNA is TGTGCCAGTACCATGGGGCCTGGAAACACCATATATTTT. Its translation is CASTMGPGNTIYF. The V gene is TRBV19, the J gene TRBJ1-3, with TRBD1 as a possible D gene (5 bases). CDR1 is LNHDA and CDR2 is SQIVND in the germline V gene (reference sequence). The CDR3 is 13 amino acids. With 7 bases removed from V and 2 bases from J, the gap between germline ends came to 9 bases. Filled out from reference TRBV19 and TRBJ1-3, the complete variable domain reads DGGITQSPKYLFRKEGQNVTLSCEQNLNHDAMYWYRQDPGQGLRLIYYSQIVNDFQKGDIAEGYSVSREKKESFPLTVTSAQKNPTAFYLCASTMGPGNTIYFGEGSWLTVV.

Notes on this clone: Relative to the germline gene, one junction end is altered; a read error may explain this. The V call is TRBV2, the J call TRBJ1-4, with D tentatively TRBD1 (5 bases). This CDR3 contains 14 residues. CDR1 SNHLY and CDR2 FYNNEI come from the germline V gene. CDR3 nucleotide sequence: TGTGCCAGCAGCGAAGGGGAGGGTGTCGAAAAACTGTTTTTT. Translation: CASSEGEGVEKLFF.

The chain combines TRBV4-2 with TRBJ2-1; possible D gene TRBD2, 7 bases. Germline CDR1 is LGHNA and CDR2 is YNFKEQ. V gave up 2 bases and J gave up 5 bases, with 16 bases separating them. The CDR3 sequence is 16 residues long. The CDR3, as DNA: TGTGCCAGCAGCCAATGGGGGGGGGCGACCCACAATGAGCAGTTCTTC. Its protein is CASSQWGGATHNEQFF.

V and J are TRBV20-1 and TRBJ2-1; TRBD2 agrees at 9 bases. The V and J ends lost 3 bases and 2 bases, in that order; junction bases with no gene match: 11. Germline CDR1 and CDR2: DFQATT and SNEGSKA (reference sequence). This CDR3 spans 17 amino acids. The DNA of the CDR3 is TGCAGTGCTAGTCGCCTGCGGGGGGGCCGGGCCTACAATGAGCAGTTCTTC. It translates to CSASRLRGGRAYNEQFF.

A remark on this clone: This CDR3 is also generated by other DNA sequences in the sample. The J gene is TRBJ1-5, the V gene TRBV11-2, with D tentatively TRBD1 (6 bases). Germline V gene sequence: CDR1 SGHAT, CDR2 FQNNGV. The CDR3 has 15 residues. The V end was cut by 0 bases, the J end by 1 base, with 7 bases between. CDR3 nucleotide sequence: TGTGCCAGCAGCTTAGAACAGGGCAGCAATCAGCCCCAGCATTTT. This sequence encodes CASSLEQGSNQPQHF.

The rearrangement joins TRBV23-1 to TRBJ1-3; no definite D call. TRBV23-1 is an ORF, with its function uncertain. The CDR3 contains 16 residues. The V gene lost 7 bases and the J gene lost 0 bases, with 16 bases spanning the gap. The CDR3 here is CASIPRALNSGNTIYF. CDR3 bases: TGCGCCAGCATCCCTAGAGCCTTAAACTCTGGAAACACCATATATTTT.

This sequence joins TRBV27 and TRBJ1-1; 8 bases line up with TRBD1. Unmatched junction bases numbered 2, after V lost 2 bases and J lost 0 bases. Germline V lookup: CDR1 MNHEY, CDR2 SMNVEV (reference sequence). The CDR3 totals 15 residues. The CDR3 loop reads CASSLRTGLNTEAFF. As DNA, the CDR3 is TGTGCCAGCAGTTTAAGGACAGGGTTGAACACTGAAGCTTTCTTT.

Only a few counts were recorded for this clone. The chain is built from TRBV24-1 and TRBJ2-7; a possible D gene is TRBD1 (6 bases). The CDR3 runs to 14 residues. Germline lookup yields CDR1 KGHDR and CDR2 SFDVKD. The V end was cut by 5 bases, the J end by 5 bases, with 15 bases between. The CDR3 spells CATSGGGVGDEQYF. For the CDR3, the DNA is TGTGCCACCAGTGGAGGGGGTGTAGGTGACGAGCAGTACTTC.

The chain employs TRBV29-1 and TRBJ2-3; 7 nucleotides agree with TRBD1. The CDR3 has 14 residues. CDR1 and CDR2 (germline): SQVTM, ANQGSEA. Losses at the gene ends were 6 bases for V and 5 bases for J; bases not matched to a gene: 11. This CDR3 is CSVGPQGQGDTQYF. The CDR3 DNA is TGCAGCGTGGGACCACAGGGGCAAGGAGATACGCAGTATTTT.

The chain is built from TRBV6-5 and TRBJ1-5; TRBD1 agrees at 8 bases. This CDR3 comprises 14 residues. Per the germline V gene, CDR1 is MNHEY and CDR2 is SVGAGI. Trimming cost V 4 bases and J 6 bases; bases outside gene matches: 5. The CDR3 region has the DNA TGTGCCAGCAGTTCCATGGACAGGGCTCAGCCCCAGCATTTT. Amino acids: CASSSMDRAQPQHF.

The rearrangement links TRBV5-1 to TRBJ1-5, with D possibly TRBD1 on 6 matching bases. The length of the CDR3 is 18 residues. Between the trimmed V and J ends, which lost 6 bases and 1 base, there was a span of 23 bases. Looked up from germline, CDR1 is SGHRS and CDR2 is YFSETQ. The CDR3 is CASTTQTGQLGSNQPQHF. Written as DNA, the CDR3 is TGCGCCAGCACCACACAAACGGGACAACTAGGCAGCAATCAGCCCCAGCATTTT.

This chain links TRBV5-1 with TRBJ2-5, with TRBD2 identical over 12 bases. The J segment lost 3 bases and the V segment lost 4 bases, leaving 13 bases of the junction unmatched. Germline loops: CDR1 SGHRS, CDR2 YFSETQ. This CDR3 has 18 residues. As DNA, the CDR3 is TGCGCCAGCAGCCATTCTCTAGCGGGGGGGCGTGTTGAAGAGACCCAGTACTTC. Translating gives CASSHSLAGGRVEETQYF.

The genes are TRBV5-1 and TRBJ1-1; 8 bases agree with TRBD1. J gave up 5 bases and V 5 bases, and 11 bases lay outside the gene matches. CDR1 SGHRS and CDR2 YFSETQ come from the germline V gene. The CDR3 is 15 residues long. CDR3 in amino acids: CASRQLGTGQTEAFF. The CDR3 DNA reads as TGCGCCAGCAGACAGCTGGGGACAGGCCAAACTGAAGCTTTCTTT.

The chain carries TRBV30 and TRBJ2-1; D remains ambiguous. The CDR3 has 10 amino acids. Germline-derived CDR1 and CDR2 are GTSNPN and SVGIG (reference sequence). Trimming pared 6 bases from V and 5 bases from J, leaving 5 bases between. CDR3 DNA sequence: TGTGCCTGCCGCGACAATGAGCAGTTCTTC. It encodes CACRDNEQFF.

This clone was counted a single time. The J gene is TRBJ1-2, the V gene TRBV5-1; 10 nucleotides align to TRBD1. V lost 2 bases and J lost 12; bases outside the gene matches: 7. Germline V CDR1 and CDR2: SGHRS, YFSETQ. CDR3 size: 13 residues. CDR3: CASSFGTGERNTF. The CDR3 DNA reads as TGCGCCAGCAGCTTCGGGACAGGGGAGAGGAACACCTTC. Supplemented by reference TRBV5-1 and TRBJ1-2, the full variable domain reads KAGVTQTPRYLIKTRGQQVTLSCSPISGHRSVSWYQQTPGQGLQFLFEYFSETQRNKGNFPGRFSGRQFSNSRSEMNVSTLELGDSALYLCASSFGTGERNTFGSGTRLTVV.

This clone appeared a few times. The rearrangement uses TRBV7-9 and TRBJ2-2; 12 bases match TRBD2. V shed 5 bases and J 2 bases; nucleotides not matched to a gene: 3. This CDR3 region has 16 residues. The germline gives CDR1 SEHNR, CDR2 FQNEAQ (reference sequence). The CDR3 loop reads CASSATSGGNTGELFF. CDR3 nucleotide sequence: TGTGCCAGCAGCGCGACTAGCGGGGGCAACACCGGGGAGCTGTTTTTT. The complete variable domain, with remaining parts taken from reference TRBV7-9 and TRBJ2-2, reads DTGVSQNPRHKITKRGQNVTFRCDPISEHNRLYWYRQTLGQGPEFLTYFQNEAQLEKSRLLSDRFSAERPKGSFSTLEIQRTEQGDSAMYLCASSATSGGNTGELFFGEGSRLTVL.

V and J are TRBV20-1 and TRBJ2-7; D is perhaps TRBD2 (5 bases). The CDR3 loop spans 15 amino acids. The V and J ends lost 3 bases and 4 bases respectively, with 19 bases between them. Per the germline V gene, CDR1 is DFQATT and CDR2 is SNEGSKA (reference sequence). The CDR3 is CSASNMRVSSYEQYF. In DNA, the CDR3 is TGCAGTGCTAGTAATATGAGGGTCTCGTCGTACGAGCAGTACTTC.

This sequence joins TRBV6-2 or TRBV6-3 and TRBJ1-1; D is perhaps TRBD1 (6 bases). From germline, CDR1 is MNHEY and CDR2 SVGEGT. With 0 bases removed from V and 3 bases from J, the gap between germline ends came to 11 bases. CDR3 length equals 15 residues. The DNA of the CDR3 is TGTGCCAGCAGTTACTCTCCCAGGGGTGACACTGAAGCTTTCTTT. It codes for CASSYSPRGDTEAFF.

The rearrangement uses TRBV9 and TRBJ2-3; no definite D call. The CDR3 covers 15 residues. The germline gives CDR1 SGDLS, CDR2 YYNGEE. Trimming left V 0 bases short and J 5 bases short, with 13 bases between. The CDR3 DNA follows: TGTGCCAGCAGCGTAGCTAGTGGGTCGGTAGATACGCAGTATTTT. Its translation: CASSVASGSVDTQYF.

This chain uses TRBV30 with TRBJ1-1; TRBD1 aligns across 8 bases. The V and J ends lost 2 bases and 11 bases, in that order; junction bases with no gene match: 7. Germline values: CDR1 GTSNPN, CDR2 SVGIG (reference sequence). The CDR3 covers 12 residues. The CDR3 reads CAWSQGALRAFF. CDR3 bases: TGTGCCTGGAGTCAGGGGGCCTTGCGGGCTTTCTTT.

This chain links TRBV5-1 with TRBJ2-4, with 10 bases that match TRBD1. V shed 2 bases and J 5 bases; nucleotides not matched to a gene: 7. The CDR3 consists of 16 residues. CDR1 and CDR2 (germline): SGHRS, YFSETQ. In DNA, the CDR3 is TGCGCCAGCAGCTTCGACAGGGGGCTCGGGGAAAACATTCAGTACTTC. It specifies CASSFDRGLGENIQYF.

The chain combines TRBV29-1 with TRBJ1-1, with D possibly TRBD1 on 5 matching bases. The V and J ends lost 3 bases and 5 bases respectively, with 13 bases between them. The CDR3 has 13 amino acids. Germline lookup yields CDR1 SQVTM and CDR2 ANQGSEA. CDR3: CSVEGEVGTEAFF. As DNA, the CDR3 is TGCAGCGTTGAGGGGGAGGTAGGAACTGAAGCTTTCTTT. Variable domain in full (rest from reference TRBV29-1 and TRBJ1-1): SAVISQKPSRDICQRGTSLTIQCQVDSQVTMMFWYRQQPGQSLTLIATANQGSEATYESGFVIDKFPISRPNLTFSTLTVSNMSPEDSSIYLCSVEGEVGTEAFFGQGTRLTVV.

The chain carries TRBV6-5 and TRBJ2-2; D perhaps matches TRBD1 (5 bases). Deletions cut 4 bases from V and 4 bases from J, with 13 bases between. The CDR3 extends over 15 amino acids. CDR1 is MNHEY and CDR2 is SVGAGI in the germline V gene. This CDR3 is CASSSAGGATGELFF. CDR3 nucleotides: TGTGCCAGCAGTTCCGCTGGTGGGGCCACCGGGGAGCTGTTTTTT.

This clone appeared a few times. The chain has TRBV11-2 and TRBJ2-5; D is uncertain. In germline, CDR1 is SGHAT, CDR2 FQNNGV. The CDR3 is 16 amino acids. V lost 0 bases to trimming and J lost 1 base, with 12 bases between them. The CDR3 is CASSLDQAGLQETQYF. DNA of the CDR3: TGTGCCAGCAGCTTAGATCAGGCAGGCCTCCAAGAGACCCAGTACTTC. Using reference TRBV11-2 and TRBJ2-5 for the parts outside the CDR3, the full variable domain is EAGVAQSPRYKIIEKRQSVAFWCNPISGHATLYWYQQILGQGPKLLIQFQNNGVVDDSQLPKDRFSAERLKGVDSTLKIQPAKLEDSAVYLCASSLDQAGLQETQYFGPGTRLLVL.

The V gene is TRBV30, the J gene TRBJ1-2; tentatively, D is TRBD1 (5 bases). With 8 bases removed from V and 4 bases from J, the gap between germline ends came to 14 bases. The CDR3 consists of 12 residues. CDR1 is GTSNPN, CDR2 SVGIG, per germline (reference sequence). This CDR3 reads CALGASPYGYTF. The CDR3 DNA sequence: TGTGCCCTTGGGGCCTCTCCCTATGGCTACACCTTC.

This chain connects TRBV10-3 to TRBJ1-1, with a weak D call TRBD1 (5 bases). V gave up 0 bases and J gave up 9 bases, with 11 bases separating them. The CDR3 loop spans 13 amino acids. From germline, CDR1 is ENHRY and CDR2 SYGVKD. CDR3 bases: TGTGCCATCAGTGAGTCGCAGGGCAGCCAAGCTTTCTTT. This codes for CAISESQGSQAFF.

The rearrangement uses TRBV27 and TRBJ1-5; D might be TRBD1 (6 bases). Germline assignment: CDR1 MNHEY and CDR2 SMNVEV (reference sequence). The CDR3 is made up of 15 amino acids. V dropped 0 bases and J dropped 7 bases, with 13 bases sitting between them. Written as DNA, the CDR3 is TGTGCCAGCAGTTTATCGAGGGGGGGCGAGCAGCCCCAGCATTTT. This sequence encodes CASSLSRGGEQPQHF.